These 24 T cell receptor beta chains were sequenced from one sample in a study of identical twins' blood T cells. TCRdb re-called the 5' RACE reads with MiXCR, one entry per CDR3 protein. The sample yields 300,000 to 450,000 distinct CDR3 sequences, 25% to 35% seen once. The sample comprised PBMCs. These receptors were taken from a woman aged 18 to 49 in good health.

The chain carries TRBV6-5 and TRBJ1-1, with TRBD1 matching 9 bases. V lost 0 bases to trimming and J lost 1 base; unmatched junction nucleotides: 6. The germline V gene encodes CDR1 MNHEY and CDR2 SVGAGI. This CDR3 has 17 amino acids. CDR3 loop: CASSYSIRQGGNTEAFF. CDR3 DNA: TGTGCCAGCAGTTACTCGATTAGACAGGGGGGGAACACTGAAGCTTTCTTT.

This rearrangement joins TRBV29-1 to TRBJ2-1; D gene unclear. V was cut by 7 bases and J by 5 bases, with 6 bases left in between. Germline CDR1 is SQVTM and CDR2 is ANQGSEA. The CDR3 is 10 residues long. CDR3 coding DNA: TGCAGCGCCGCGAACAATGAGCAGTTCTTC. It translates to CSAANNEQFF.

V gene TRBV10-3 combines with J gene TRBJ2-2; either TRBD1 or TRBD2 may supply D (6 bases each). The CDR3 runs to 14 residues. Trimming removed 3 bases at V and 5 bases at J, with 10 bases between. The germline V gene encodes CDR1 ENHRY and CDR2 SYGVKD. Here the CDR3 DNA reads TGTGCCATCAGTGACGGGGGCCCGACCGGGGAGCTGTTTTTT. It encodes CAISDGGPTGELFF.

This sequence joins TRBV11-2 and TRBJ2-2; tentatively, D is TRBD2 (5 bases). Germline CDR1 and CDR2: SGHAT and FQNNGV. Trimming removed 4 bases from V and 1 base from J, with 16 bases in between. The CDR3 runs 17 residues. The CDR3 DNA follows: TGTGCCAGCAGCTCCCTAGCTGGTCGTGGGAACACCGGGGAGCTGTTTTTT. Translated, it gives CASSSLAGRGNTGELFF.

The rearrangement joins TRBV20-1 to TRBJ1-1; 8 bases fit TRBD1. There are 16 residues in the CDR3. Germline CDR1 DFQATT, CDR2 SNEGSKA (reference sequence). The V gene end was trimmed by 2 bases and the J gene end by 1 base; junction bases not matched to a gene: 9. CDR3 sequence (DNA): TGCAGTGCTAGACTAATAGGACAGGGAAGGAACACTGAAGCTTTCTTT. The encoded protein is CSARLIGQGRNTEAFF.

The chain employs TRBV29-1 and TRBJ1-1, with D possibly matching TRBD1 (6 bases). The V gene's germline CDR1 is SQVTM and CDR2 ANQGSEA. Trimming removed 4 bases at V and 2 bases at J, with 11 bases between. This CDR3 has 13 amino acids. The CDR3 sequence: CSVARGQNTEAFF. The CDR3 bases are TGCAGCGTTGCCAGGGGTCAAAACACTGAAGCTTTCTTT.

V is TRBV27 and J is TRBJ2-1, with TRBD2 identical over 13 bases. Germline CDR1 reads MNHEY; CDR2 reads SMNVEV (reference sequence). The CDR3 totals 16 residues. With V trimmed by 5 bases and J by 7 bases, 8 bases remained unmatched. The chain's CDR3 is CASSKTTSGGPNEQFF. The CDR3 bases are TGTGCCAGCAGTAAAACGACTAGCGGGGGGCCAAATGAGCAGTTCTTC.

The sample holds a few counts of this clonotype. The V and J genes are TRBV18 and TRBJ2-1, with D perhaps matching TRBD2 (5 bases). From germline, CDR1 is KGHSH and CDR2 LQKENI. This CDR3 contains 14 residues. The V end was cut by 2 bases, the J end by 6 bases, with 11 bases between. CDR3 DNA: TGTGCCAGCTCACCAAATAAGGGAGTCAATGAGCAGTTCTTC. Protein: CASSPNKGVNEQFF.

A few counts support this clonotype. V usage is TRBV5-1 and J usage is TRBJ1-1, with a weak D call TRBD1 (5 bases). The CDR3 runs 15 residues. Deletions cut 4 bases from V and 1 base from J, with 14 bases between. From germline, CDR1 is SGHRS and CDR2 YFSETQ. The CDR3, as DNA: TGCGCCAGCAGCACATCAGGGAAACGGAACACTGAAGCTTTCTTT. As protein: CASSTSGKRNTEAFF.

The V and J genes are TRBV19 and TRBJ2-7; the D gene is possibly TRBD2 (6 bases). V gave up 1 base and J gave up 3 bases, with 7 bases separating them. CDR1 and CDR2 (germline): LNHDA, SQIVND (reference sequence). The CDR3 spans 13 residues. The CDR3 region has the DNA TGTGCCAGTAGTATAGTCGGGGGCTACGAGCAGTACTTC. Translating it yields CASSIVGGYEQYF.

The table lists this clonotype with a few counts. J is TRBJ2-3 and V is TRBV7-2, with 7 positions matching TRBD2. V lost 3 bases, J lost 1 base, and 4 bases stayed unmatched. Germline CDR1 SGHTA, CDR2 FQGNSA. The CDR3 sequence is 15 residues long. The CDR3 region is CASSFASGGTDTQYF. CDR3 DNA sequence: TGTGCCAGCAGCTTTGCCAGCGGGGGCACAGATACGCAGTATTTT.

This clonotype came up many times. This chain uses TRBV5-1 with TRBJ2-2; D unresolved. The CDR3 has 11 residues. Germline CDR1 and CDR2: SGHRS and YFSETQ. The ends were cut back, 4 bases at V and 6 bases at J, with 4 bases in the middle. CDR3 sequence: CASSPAGELFF. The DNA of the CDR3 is TGCGCCAGCAGCCCCGCCGGGGAGCTGTTTTTT.

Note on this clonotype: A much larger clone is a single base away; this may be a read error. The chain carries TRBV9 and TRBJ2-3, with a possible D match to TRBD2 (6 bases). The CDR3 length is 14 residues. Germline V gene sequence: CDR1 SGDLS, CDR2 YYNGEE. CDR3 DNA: TGTGCCAGCAGCGTAGATGGCCTTAGCGGTACGCATTATTTT. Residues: CASSVDGLSGTHYF.

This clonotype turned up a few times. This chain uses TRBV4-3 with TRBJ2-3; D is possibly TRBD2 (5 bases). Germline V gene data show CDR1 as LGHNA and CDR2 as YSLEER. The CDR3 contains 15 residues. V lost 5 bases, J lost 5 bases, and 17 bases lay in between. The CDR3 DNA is TGCGCCAGCAGCGAAAAAGACGGTGGGAGAGATACGCAGTATTTT. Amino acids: CASSEKDGGRDTQYF.

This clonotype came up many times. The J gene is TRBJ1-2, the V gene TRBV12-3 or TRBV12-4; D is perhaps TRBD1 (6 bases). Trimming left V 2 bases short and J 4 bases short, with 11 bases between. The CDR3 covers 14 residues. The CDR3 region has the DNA TGTGCCAGCAGTTTATTGGACAGAGGCTATGGCTACACCTTC. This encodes CASSLLDRGYGYTF.

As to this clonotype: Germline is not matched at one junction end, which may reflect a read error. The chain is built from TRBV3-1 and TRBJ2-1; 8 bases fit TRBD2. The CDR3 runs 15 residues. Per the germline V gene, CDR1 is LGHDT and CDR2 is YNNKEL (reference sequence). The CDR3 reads CASRPRAGGSNEQFF. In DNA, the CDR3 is TGCGCCAGTCGACCTAGGGCGGGGGGTAGCAATGAGCAGTTCTTC.

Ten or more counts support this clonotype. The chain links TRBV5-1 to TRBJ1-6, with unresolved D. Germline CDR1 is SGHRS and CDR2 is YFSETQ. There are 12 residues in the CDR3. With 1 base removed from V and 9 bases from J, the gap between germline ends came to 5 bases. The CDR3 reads CASSLLGSPLHF. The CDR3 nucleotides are TGCGCCAGCAGCTTGCTCGGTTCACCCCTCCACTTT.

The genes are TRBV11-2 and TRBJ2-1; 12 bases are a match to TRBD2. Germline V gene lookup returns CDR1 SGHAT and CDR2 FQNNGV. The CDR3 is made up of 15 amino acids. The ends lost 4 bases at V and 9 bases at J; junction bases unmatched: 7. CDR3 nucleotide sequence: TGTGCCAGCAGCTCCGGACTAGCGGGAAATGGTGAGCAGTTCTTC. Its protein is CASSSGLAGNGEQFF.

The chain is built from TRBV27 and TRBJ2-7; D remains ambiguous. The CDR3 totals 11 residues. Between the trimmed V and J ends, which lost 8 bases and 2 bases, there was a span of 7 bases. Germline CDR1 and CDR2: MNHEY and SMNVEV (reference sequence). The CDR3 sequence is CASGQAYEQYF. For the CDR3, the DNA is TGTGCCAGCGGTCAGGCCTACGAGCAGTACTTC.

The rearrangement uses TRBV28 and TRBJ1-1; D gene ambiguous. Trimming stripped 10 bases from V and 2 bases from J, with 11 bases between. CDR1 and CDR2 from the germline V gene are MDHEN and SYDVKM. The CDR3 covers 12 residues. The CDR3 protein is CAILRQNTEAFF. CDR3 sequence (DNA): TGTGCCATTCTTAGACAAAACACTGAAGCTTTCTTT.

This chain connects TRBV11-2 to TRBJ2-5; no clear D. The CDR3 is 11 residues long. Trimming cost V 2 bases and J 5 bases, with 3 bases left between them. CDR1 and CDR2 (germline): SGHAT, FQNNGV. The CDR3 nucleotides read TGTGCCAGCAGCTTAATGGAGACCCAGTACTTC. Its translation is CASSLMETQYF. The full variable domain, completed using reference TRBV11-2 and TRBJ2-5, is EAGVAQSPRYKIIEKRQSVAFWCNPISGHATLYWYQQILGQGPKLLIQFQNNGVVDDSQLPKDRFSAERLKGVDSTLKIQPAKLEDSAVYLCASSLMETQYFGPGTRLLVL.

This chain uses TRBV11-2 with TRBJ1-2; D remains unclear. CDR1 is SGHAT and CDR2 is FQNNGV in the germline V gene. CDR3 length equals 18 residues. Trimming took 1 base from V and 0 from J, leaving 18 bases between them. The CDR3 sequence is CASSLGLLGSHPNYGYTF. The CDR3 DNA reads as TGTGCCAGCAGCTTAGGACTGTTGGGGTCACACCCTAACTATGGCTACACCTTC. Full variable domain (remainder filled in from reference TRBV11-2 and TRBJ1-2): EAGVAQSPRYKIIEKRQSVAFWCNPISGHATLYWYQQILGQGPKLLIQFQNNGVVDDSQLPKDRFSAERLKGVDSTLKIQPAKLEDSAVYLCASSLGLLGSHPNYGYTFGSGTRLTVV.

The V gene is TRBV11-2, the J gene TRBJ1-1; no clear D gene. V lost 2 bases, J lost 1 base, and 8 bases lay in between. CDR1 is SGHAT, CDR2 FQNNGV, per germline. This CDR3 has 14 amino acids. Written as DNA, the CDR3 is TGTGCCAGCAGCTTAAGATCAACGAACACTGAAGCTTTCTTT. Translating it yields CASSLRSTNTEAFF.

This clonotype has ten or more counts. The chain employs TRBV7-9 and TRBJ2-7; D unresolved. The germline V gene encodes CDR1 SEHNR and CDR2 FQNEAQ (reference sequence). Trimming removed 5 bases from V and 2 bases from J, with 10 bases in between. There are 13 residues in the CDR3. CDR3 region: CASSPSRPYEQYF. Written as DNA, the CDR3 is TGTGCCAGCAGCCCTTCCCGTCCCTACGAGCAGTACTTC. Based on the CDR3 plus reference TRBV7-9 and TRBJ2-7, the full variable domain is DTGVSQNPRHKITKRGQNVTFRCDPISEHNRLYWYRQTLGQGPEFLTYFQNEAQLEKSRLLSDRFSAERPKGSFSTLEIQRTEQGDSAMYLCASSPSRPYEQYFGPGTRLTVT.